Sequencing of this T cell receptor (beta chain) was carried out in a study of T cells in Graves' hyperthyroidism and ophthalmopathy. Study-wide context: At initial diagnosis, before any treatment had begun, peripheral blood was obtained. Study conclusions and caveats: Most clonotypes expanded in the thyroid (above 0.001) were also present in blood.

This clonotype was picked up many times. Its antigen is not identified. Germline V lookup: CDR1 DFQATT, CDR2 SNEGSKA (reference sequence). Trimming removed 3 bases from V and 0 bases from J, with 8 bases in between. The CDR3 covers 13 residues. RNA transcripts served as the template for amplifying TCR beta CDR3 regions. In the first-round RT-PCR of the TCR CDR3, the HTBI primer set was used. TCRdb re-derived calls from the multiplex PCR reads in MiXCR, one entry per CDR3 protein. The table lists approximately 590,000 distinct CDR3 sequences, around a sixth of them singletons. Hyperthyroidism in the patients, aged 18 to 65, was newly diagnosed and under 2 months in duration. Uncontrolled infections, other autoimmune diseases, pregnancy or lactation led to exclusion of patients.

This chain uses TRBV20-1 with TRBJ2-5, with no clear D. The specimen was blood. This TCR came from a woman aged 25 to 39 with Graves' hyperthyroidism. CDR3 nucleotide sequence: TGCAGTGCTAGCAACACGTACCAAGAGACCCAGTACTTC. Translating it yields CSASNTYQETQYF.